The 8 T cell receptor beta chains given below trace back to one sample, sequenced in a study of response to subunit inactivated influenza vaccine. TCRdb recomputed calls from the RT-PCR reads with MiXCR, one row per CDR3 protein. The sample carries over 400,000 distinct CDR3 sequences, 9.5% to 12% recorded once. The specimen comprised PBMCs from blood, sampled 40 to 50 days after vaccination. All receptors come from a middle-aged man who received an inactivated influenza vaccine.

The chain combines TRBV20-1 with TRBJ2-2, with D possibly matching TRBD1 (5 bases). Germline CDR1 is DFQATT and CDR2 is SNEGSKA (reference sequence). The germline V and J ends were trimmed by 5 bases and 0 bases, with 10 bases remaining between them. This CDR3 contains 14 residues. The CDR3 DNA sequence: TGCAGTGCTTGGAGACAGACGAACACCGGGGAGCTGTTTTTT. It is translated as CSAWRQTNTGELFF.

This clonotype came up many times. J is TRBJ2-1 and V is TRBV4-3; possibly TRBD2 for D (5 bases). This CDR3 comprises 15 residues. V shed 2 bases and J shed 7 bases, with 15 bases lying between them. Germline assignment: CDR1 LGHNA and CDR2 YSLEER. CDR3 in amino acids: CASSQSQAGNNEQFF. The CDR3 bases are TGCGCCAGCAGCCAATCTCAGGCGGGTAATAATGAGCAGTTCTTC.

This clonotype was detected ten times or more. This chain joins TRBV12-3 or TRBV12-4 and TRBJ1-2; possibly TRBD1 for D (5 bases). V lost 7 bases to trimming and J lost 1 base, with 13 bases between them. The CDR3 runs 14 residues. In DNA form, the CDR3 reads TGTGCCAGCACTCCGGTGGGGGTTAACTATGGCTACACCTTC. Protein: CASTPVGVNYGYTF.

The V gene is TRBV28, the J gene TRBJ1-4; D is undetermined. V was pared by 4 bases and J by 5 bases, with 11 bases between. This CDR3 has 14 amino acids. Per the germline V gene, CDR1 is MDHEN and CDR2 is SYDVKM. The DNA for the CDR3 is TGTGCCAGCAGTTCAGACATAGGGAATGAAAAACTGTTTTTT. Translated: CASSSDIGNEKLFF.

This chain links TRBV9 with TRBJ2-1, with D perhaps TRBD1 (6 bases). Germline CDR1 and CDR2: SGDLS and YYNGEE. The CDR3 covers 16 residues. With 0 bases removed from V and 2 bases from J, the gap between germline ends came to 12 bases. CDR3 in DNA: TGTGCCAGCAGCGTAGTCGGGGACACAGCCTACAATGAGCAGTTCTTC. Its protein is CASSVVGDTAYNEQFF. Full variable domain (missing parts from reference TRBV9 and TRBJ2-1): DSGVTQTPKHLITATGQRVTLRCSPRSGDLSVYWYQQSLDQGLQFLIQYYNGEERAKGNILERFSAQQFPDLHSELNLSSLELGDSALYFCASSVVGDTAYNEQFFGPGTRLTVL.

The sample holds many counts of this clonotype. The chain recombines TRBV12-3 or TRBV12-4 with TRBJ1-5; D gene uncertain. The V end was cut by 6 bases, the J end by 0 bases, with 3 bases between. This CDR3 spans 12 amino acids. The CDR3 sequence: CASSPSNQPQHF. The CDR3 coding sequence is TGTGCCAGCAGCCCTAGCAATCAGCCCCAGCATTTT.

The V call is TRBV27, the J call TRBJ2-3; D unclear. Trimming took off 8 bases at V and 1 base at J, with 16 bases between the two ends. Per the germline V gene, CDR1 is MNHEY and CDR2 is SMNVEV (reference sequence). CDR3 length: 15 residues. DNA of the CDR3: TGTGCCAGCCTTCAAAGTAAGGCTCGCACAGATACGCAGTATTTT. As protein: CASLQSKARTDTQYF.

This clonotype has just a few counts. The rearrangement uses TRBV24-1 and TRBJ2-7; TRBD1 matches at 8 bases. Trimming took 4 bases from V and 6 from J; bases not matched to a gene: 10. The CDR3 is 15 residues long. Germline-derived CDR1 and CDR2 are KGHDR and SFDVKD. CDR3 amino acids: CATSESGTGSPEQYF. In DNA, the CDR3 is TGTGCCACCAGTGAGTCCGGGACAGGATCTCCCGAGCAGTACTTC.